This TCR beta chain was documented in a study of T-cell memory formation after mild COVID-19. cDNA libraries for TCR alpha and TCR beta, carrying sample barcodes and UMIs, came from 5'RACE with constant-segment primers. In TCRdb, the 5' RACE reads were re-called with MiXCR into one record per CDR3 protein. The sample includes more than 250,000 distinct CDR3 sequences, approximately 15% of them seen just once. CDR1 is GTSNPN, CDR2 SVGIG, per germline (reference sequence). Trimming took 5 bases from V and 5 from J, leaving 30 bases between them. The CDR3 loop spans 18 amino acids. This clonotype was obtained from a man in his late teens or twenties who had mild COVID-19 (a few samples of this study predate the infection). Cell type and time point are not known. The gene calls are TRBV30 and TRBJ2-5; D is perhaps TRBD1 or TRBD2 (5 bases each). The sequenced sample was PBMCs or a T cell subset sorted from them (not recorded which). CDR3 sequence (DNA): TGTGCCTGGCTTCGGAGGTCTTCGACAGAGCCCTGGGCGGAGACCCAGTACTTC. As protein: CAWLRRSSTEPWAETQYF.